This T cell receptor (beta chain) was observed in a study of control samples from healthy donors and cancer patients. This clone is a singleton in its sample. The germline V gene encodes CDR1 MNHNS and CDR2 SASEGT. After removal of 0 bases from V and 5 bases from J, the junction contained 5 bases not matched to a gene. The length of the CDR3 is 16 residues. The table came from immunoSEQ multiplex PCR; TCRdb's copy has only in-frame clones and leaves some out. The data hold under 200,000 clones, with about 94% observed a single time. V and J are TRBV6-1 and TRBJ2-5, with 11 nucleotides matching TRBD1. The origin of this receptor is a man between 60 and 75 years old with colorectal cancer. The sequenced sample consisted of PBMCs. The CDR3 protein is CASSEAAGQGAETQYF. The CDR3, as DNA: TGTGCCAGCAGTGAAGCAGCCGGACAGGGGGCTGAGACCCAGTACTTC.